The 26 T cell receptor beta chains in this list originate from one sample, sequenced in a study of blood T cell repertoires in COVID-19. Libraries were prepared by immunoSEQ multiplex PCR; TCRdb keeps only in-frame clonotypes and omits some of them. The profile covers 350,000 or so clones, with approximately 89% appearing a single time and approximately 1.6% taken by the ten largest. The material sequenced was peripheral blood. The receptors stem from a woman aged 30 to 39 with COVID-19, enrolled during active disease.

The count of this clone is one. This specimen includes other DNA sequences encoding the same CDR3. V is TRBV6-2 or TRBV6-3 and J is TRBJ2-7; D not resolved. The CDR3 spans 13 residues. Trimming removed 2 bases at V and 2 bases at J, with 7 bases between. In germline, CDR1 is MNHEY, CDR2 SVGEGT. CDR3 nucleotide sequence: TGTGCCAGCAGTTACGGCGGAACCTACGAGCAGTACGTC. Translated: CASSYGGTYEQYV.

The chain links TRBV6-1 to TRBJ2-3, with unresolved D. The CDR3 consists of 13 residues. The V gene lost 3 bases and the J gene lost 4 bases, with 8 bases spanning the gap. Germline values: CDR1 MNHNS, CDR2 SASEGT. CDR3 coding DNA: TGTGCCAGCAGTGAGGAGCCCCCAGATACGCAGTATTTT. Translating it yields CASSEEPPDTQYF.

This rearrangement joins TRBV19 to TRBJ2-3, with 8 bases fitting TRBD2. The germline V gene encodes CDR1 LNHDA and CDR2 SQIVND (reference sequence). The CDR3 consists of 15 residues. Trimming at V came to 3 bases and at J to 1 base, leaving 3 bases not matched to a gene. The CDR3 is CASSIRGGGTDTQYF. Written as DNA, the CDR3 is TGTGCCAGTAGTATCCGGGGGGGCGGCACAGATACGCAGTATTTT. The full variable domain, rest sourced from reference TRBV19 and TRBJ2-3, is DGGITQSPKYLFRKEGQNVTLSCEQNLNHDAMYWYRQDPGQGLRLIYYSQIVNDFQKGDIAEGYSVSREKKESFPLTVTSAQKNPTAFYLCASSIRGGGTDTQYFGPGTRLTVL.

The V call is TRBV2, the J call TRBJ2-5, with D perhaps matching TRBD2 (5 bases). The V end lost 6 bases, the J end lost 2 bases, and 16 bases lay between the germline ends. The CDR3 contains 15 residues. The germline V gene has CDR1 SNHLY and CDR2 FYNNEI. The CDR3 loop is CASRSDFGGQETQYF. The DNA for the CDR3 is TGTGCCAGCAGGTCGGACTTCGGCGGGCAAGAGACCCAGTACTTC.

This sequence joins TRBV7-2 and TRBJ2-1, with D hard to call. V was pared by 1 base and J by 0 bases, with 16 bases between. The CDR3 is 18 amino acids. The V gene's germline CDR1 is SGHTA and CDR2 FQGNSA. The CDR3 loop is CASSLGVMSVISYNEQFF. The CDR3 bases are TGTGCCAGCAGCTTAGGGGTTATGAGCGTTATCTCCTACAATGAGCAGTTCTTC.

The chain is built from TRBV11-3 and TRBJ1-1, with a weak D call TRBD1 (6 bases). Trimming pared 2 bases from V and 2 bases from J, leaving 18 bases between. This CDR3 comprises 17 residues. The germline V gene encodes CDR1 SGHNT and CDR2 YENEEA. This CDR3 reads CASSLSLTGRPNTEAFF. In nucleotides, the CDR3 is TGTGCCAGCAGCTTATCTTTGACAGGACGCCCAAACACTGAAGCTTTCTTT. The full variable domain, its missing parts supplied by reference TRBV11-3 and TRBJ1-1, is EAGVVQSPRYKIIEKKQPVAFWCNPISGHNTLYWYLQNLGQGPELLIRYENEEAVDDSQLPKDRFSAERLKGVDSTLKIQPAELGDSAVYLCASSLSLTGRPNTEAFFGQGTRLTVV.

The gene calls are TRBV7-9 and TRBJ2-3, with 7 bases matching TRBD1. Germline CDR1 reads SEHNR; CDR2 reads FQNEAQ (reference sequence). The CDR3 has 13 residues. Trimming cost V 6 bases and J 4 bases; bases outside gene matches: 4. The CDR3 sequence is CASRYTGADTQYF. The CDR3 DNA reads TGTGCCAGCAGGTATACAGGGGCAGATACGCAGTATTTT.

The rearrangement joins TRBV11-2 to TRBJ2-1, with D perhaps TRBD2 (6 bases). Trimming removed 5 bases from V and 7 bases from J, with 21 bases in between. Germline-derived CDR1 and CDR2 are SGHAT and FQNNGV. The CDR3 is 16 residues long. As DNA, the CDR3 is TGTGCCAGCAGCATTACCGGGGGTCTTCAAGATAATGAGCAGTTCTTC. This codes for CASSITGGLQDNEQFF.

This chain uses TRBV28 with TRBJ1-2; D might be TRBD1 (6 bases). Germline CDR1 is MDHEN and CDR2 is SYDVKM. The CDR3 contains 13 residues. V was trimmed by 8 bases and J by 4 bases, leaving 14 bases between them. CDR3 region: CASHRAPLYGYTF. The DNA for the CDR3 is TGTGCCAGCCACAGGGCCCCTCTCTATGGCTACACCTTC.

This clone has just one count. The chain uses TRBV6-5 and TRBJ2-7; weak D call: TRBD2 (5 bases). The CDR3 has 14 residues. Germline CDR1 and CDR2: MNHEY and SVGAGI. Trimming removed 2 bases from V and 4 bases from J, with 12 bases in between. This CDR3 is CASSYRRGIYEQYV. The CDR3 coding sequence is TGTGCCAGCAGTTACCGGAGAGGGATATACGAGCAGTACGTC.

The table lists this clone with a count of one. V usage is TRBV6-5 and J usage is TRBJ1-1, with D unclear. The CDR3 sequence is 11 residues long. Germline CDR1 and CDR2: MNHEY and SVGAGI. V dropped 5 bases and J dropped 8 bases, with 9 bases sitting between them. The CDR3 nucleotides read TGTGCCAGCAGTAGAGACAAAGAAGCTTTCTTT. Translated: CASSRDKEAFF.

V usage is TRBV12-3 or TRBV12-4 and J usage is TRBJ1-3; D ambiguous. The CDR3 runs 12 residues. V was clipped by 7 bases and J by 0 bases, with 4 bases between them. The DNA of the CDR3 is TGTGCCAGCACGGGCTCTGGAAACACCATATATTTT. Its translation is CASTGSGNTIYF.

With regard to this clone: Since the CDR3 does not end with the conserved phenylalanine or tryptophan, this likely comes from a read error. It is unclear where the CDR3 begins or ends on the DNA, so no DNA is shown, and the CDR3 is as TCRdb lists it. The chain employs TRBV19 and TRBJ1-4; the D call of TRBD1 is as the table states it, not checked on the DNA. CDR1 is LNHDA and CDR2 is SQIVND in the germline V gene (reference sequence). Inclusive of both ends, the CDR3 amounts to 12 amino acids. This CDR3 is CASSTRTGLVEA.

The chain recombines TRBV5-1 with TRBJ2-3; 13 bases are a match to TRBD2. The CDR3 runs 14 residues. Germline-derived CDR1 and CDR2 are SGHRS and YFSETQ. V dropped 3 bases and J dropped 5; count of bases not matched to a gene: 0. This chain's CDR3 is CASSWTSGGDTQYF. The CDR3 DNA reads TGCGCCAGCAGCTGGACTAGCGGGGGAGATACGCAGTATTTT.

The chain has TRBV7-6 and TRBJ2-7; 9 positions match TRBD2. CDR3 size: 16 residues. The J segment lost 2 bases and the V segment lost 1 base, leaving 6 bases of the junction unmatched. Germline assignment: CDR1 SGHVS and CDR2 FNYEAQ. CDR3 protein: CASSLVLSSGAYEQYF. The CDR3, as DNA: TGTGCCAGCAGCTTAGTCTTGTCTAGCGGGGCCTACGAGCAGTACTTC.

A word on this clone: Other nucleotide sequences from this sample produce the same CDR3. The chain has TRBV7-2 and TRBJ1-1; no clear D gene. The CDR3 runs 14 residues. Looked up from germline, CDR1 is SGHTA and CDR2 is FQGNSA. Trimming removed 5 bases from V and 1 base from J, with 11 bases in between. CDR3 nucleotide sequence: TGTGCCAGCAGCCTTAGCCGAGGGAACACTGAAGCTTTCTTT. This gives the protein CASSLSRGNTEAFF.

The chain uses TRBV27 and TRBJ1-1, with TRBD1 matching over 7 bases. J was trimmed by 1 base and V by 6 bases; bases with no gene match: 8. Looked up from germline, CDR1 is MNHEY and CDR2 is SMNVEV (reference sequence). The CDR3 is made up of 15 amino acids. For the CDR3, the DNA is TGTGCCAGCAGGCTCCGACAGGGAGGGAACACTGAAGCTTTCTTT. Translation gives CASRLRQGGNTEAFF.

CDR3 DNA sequence: TGTGCCAGCAGCGAACTCTCGGTTGCCTCCTACAATGAGCAGTTCTTC. This translates into CASSELSVASYNEQFF. The rearrangement uses TRBV6-1 and TRBJ2-1; D gene uncertain. The CDR3 has 16 amino acids. Trimming removed 6 bases from V and 0 bases from J, with 15 bases in between. Per the germline V gene, CDR1 is MNHNS and CDR2 is SASEGT.

This clone showed up just once. The V and J genes are TRBV4-1 and TRBJ2-5; 10 bases are a match to TRBD2. The germline V gene encodes CDR1 MGHRA and CDR2 YSYEKL. The CDR3 contains 17 residues. Trimming took 2 bases from V and 1 from J; bases not matched to a gene: 7. The chain's CDR3 is CASSQTQRGGFQETQYF. The CDR3 DNA reads TGCGCCAGCAGCCAAACTCAGCGGGGGGGATTCCAAGAGACCCAGTACTTC.

The rearrangement links TRBV6-5 to TRBJ1-6, with D possibly TRBD1 on 5 matching bases. Germline CDR1 MNHEY, CDR2 SVGAGI. Trimming pared 3 bases from V and 9 bases from J, leaving 9 bases between. The CDR3 has 13 residues. The chain's CDR3 is CASSYRQSSPLHF. The CDR3 DNA reads TGTGCCAGCAGTTATCGACAGAGTTCACCCCTCCACTTT.

The chain combines TRBV3-1 (or the pseudogene TRBV3-2) with TRBJ2-3; TRBD2 might be the D (6 bases). With 4 bases removed from V and 4 bases from J, the gap between germline ends came to 6 bases. This CDR3 comprises 12 residues. The germline CDR1 and CDR2 sequences are LGHDT and YNNKEL (reference sequence). The CDR3 coding sequence is TGTGCCAGCAGCCCGGGGGCAGATACGCAGTATTTT. Its protein is CASSPGADTQYF.

The V call is TRBV28, the J call TRBJ2-7, with TRBD1 identical over 11 bases. J lost 5 bases, V lost 6 bases, and 12 bases had no gene match. The germline gives CDR1 MDHEN, CDR2 SYDVKM. The CDR3 extends over 16 amino acids. CDR3 loop: CASSGRTGGGMDEQYF. The CDR3 DNA reads as TGTGCCAGCAGCGGAAGGACAGGGGGCGGAATGGACGAGCAGTACTTC.

V is TRBV7-2 and J is TRBJ1-1; 7 bases match TRBD1. This CDR3 region has 14 residues. Losses at the gene ends were 3 bases for V and 10 bases for J; bases not matched to a gene: 11. Germline CDR1 SGHTA, CDR2 FQGNSA. CDR3 protein: CASSFSRGQEVAFF. CDR3 coding DNA: TGTGCCAGCAGCTTCAGTAGGGGGCAAGAAGTAGCTTTCTTT.

V usage is TRBV30 and J usage is TRBJ1-1, with 7 bases that match TRBD1. Germline CDR1 and CDR2: GTSNPN and SVGIG (reference sequence). Losses at the gene ends were 3 bases for V and 0 bases for J; bases not matched to a gene: 7. CDR3 size: 15 residues. In nucleotides, the CDR3 is TGTGCCTGGAGGATTTTTGGGACAGTGAACACTGAAGCTTTCTTT. This codes for CAWRIFGTVNTEAFF.

Only one count was recorded for this clone. J is TRBJ1-1 and V is TRBV3-1 (or the pseudogene TRBV3-2), with 8 nucleotides matching TRBD1. Germline V lookup: CDR1 LGHDT, CDR2 YNNKEL (reference sequence). V lost 3 bases, J lost 1 base, and 4 bases stayed unmatched. The CDR3 is 15 amino acids. CDR3 DNA: TGTGCCAGCAGCCACGTGGACAGGGCGAACACTGAAGCTTTCTTT. Translated, it gives CASSHVDRANTEAFF.

The rearrangement links TRBV29-1 to TRBJ1-1; D gene unclear. This CDR3 is built from 12 residues. The V gene's germline CDR1 is SQVTM and CDR2 ANQGSEA. Trimming left V 7 bases short and J 2 bases short, with 11 bases between. Here the CDR3 reads CSAGRANTEAFF. DNA for the CDR3: TGCAGCGCCGGGAGGGCAAACACTGAAGCTTTCTTT.